The rows below give T cell receptor beta chains drawn from one sample of a study of cytomegalovirus exposure and HLA in healthy donors. The protocol was immunoSEQ multiplex PCR, while the TCRdb copy is restricted to in-frame clones and leaves out a portion. The sample gives over 150,000 clones, about 80% of which show up once; about 4% is in the top ten. What was sequenced was PBMCs. The receptors were gathered from a man aged 30 to 45 in good health and CMV-seropositive. CDR3s include the opening cysteine and the closing phenylalanine or tryptophan. D genes are given only for firm matches. Size is stated for part of the rows, as once, few or many counts, or as a class when the clone is expanded.

CDR3 DNA	CDR3 protein	D gene	J gene	V gene	clone size
TGTGCCAGCAGCCCCCCGACGGAGGCAAGTTTATATGGCTACACCTTC	CASSPPTEASLYGYTF	.	TRBJ1-2	TRBV7-9	.
TGTGCCAGCAGTGAGCGGGGGGACTCCTACGAGCAGTACTTC	CASSERGDSYEQYF	TRBD2	TRBJ2-7	TRBV6-5	.
TGTGCCAGCAGTTTAAACAGGGGTACTAATGAAAAACTGTTTTTT	CASSLNRGTNEKLFF	TRBD1	TRBJ1-4	TRBV28	.
TGTGCCAGCAGTTCGCAAGGAGGCCAAGAGACCCAGTACTTC	CASSSQGGQETQYF	.	TRBJ2-5	TRBV27	.
TGCGCCAGCAGCCCCCGGCAGACTAGCTCCTACGAGCAGTACTTC	CASSPRQTSSYEQYF	.	TRBJ2-7	TRBV4-1	.
TGTGCCAGTAGTATAGCCGAGACAGGGTACACTGAAGCTTTCTTT	CASSIAETGYTEAFF	TRBD1	TRBJ1-1	TRBV19	.
TGTGCCAGCAGCGCCGGACTAAATGAGAATTCACCCCTCCACTTT	CASSAGLNENSPLHF	.	TRBJ1-6	TRBV5-4	.
TGCGCCAGCAGCTTGCAGGGGGCGGATAGTGTGGAGACCCAGTACTTC	CASSLQGADSVETQYF	TRBD1	TRBJ2-5	TRBV5-1	.
TGCGCCAGCAGCCCGGACAGGGCGGATGGCTACACCTTC	CASSPDRADGYTF	TRBD1	TRBJ1-2	TRBV4-3	.
TGTGCCAGCAGCTCGGGACTAGCGGTGTACGAGCAGTACTTC	CASSSGLAVYEQYF	TRBD2	TRBJ2-7	TRBV7-2	.
TGTGCAAGTCGCTTAGCGCCAGGGCTTTGCACAGATACGCAGTATTTT	CASRLAPGLCTDTQYF	.	TRBJ2-3	TRBV12-2	.
TGTGCCAGCAGTTACTCGACAGGGGCCTACGAGCAGTACTTC	CASSYSTGAYEQYF	TRBD1	TRBJ2-7	TRBV6-5	few
TGCGCCAGCAGCTCCGGTGAGGTGACTGGCTACACCTTC	CASSSGEVTGYTF	.	TRBJ1-2	TRBV5-1	.
TGTGCCAGCAGAGGCAGGAATCAAGAGACCCAGTACTTC	CASRGRNQETQYF	.	TRBJ2-5	TRBV7-9	.
TGTGCCAGCAGCAGGACTAGCGGGGTTGAAGAGACCCAGTACTTC	CASSRTSGVEETQYF	.	TRBJ2-5	TRBV21-1	.
TGTGCCAGCACGGGACAGTCGGGCAATCAGCCCCAGCATTTT	CASTGQSGNQPQHF	TRBD1	TRBJ1-5	TRBV2	few
TGTGCCAGTAGTATAGACATGTGGAACACTGAAGCTTTCTTT	CASSIDMWNTEAFF	.	TRBJ1-1	TRBV19	.
TGTGCCAGCAGCTTAAGGCGGACAGCCAGCTCTGGAAACACCATATATTTT	CASSLRRTASSGNTIYF	.	TRBJ1-3	TRBV7-3	.
TGCGCCAGCAGCTTGGAGGGGGCTGGGAATGAGCAGTTCTTC	CASSLEGAGNEQFF	TRBD1	TRBJ2-1	TRBV5-1	.
TGTGCCAGCAGTTTATTAGGGGGCAACACCGGGGAGCTGTTTTTT	CASSLLGGNTGELFF	TRBD1	TRBJ2-2	TRBV27	few
TGCGCCAGCAGCTTGAGTCCAGTAATGAACACTGAAGCTTTCTTT	CASSLSPVMNTEAFF	.	TRBJ1-1	TRBV5-1	.
TGTGCCAGCAGCGTGGGGACTAGCGGTCCCGGGGAGCTGTTTTTT	CASSVGTSGPGELFF	TRBD2	TRBJ2-2	TRBV9	once
TGTGCCAGCAGCTTGGACACCTCACCCCTCCACTTT	CASSLDTSPLHF	.	TRBJ1-6	TRBV7-9	once
TGTGCCAGCAGCTTAGAAGCAGGGAATGAACAGCCCCAGCATTTT	CASSLEAGNEQPQHF	.	TRBJ1-5	TRBV7-6	few
TGTGCCAGCAGCTTAGAGGGACAAAAACGCCCCAATGAAGCTTTCTTT	CASSLEGQKRPNEAFF	.	TRBJ1-1	TRBV7-2	.
TGCGCCAGCAGCCTCGACAGTAGCAATCAGCCCCAGCATTTT	CASSLDSSNQPQHF	.	TRBJ1-5	TRBV5-1	.
TGTGCCAGCTCACTCGACAGGGGTGGGCAGCCCCAGCATTTT	CASSLDRGGQPQHF	TRBD1	TRBJ1-5	TRBV18	.
TGCGCCAGCAGCCCGTCTAGCGGGGGGATGGATACGCAGTATTTT	CASSPSSGGMDTQYF	TRBD2	TRBJ2-3	TRBV4-1	.
TGTGCCAGCAGTGATACTAGCGGGGGAACAGATACGCAGTATTTT	CASSDTSGGTDTQYF	TRBD2	TRBJ2-3	TRBV2	once
TGTGCCAGCAGCACGGGGACAGGGGCAATTAGCTCCTACAATGAGCAGTTCTTC	CASSTGTGAISSYNEQFF	TRBD1	TRBJ2-1	TRBV28	.
TGCGCCAGCAGCTTGGATTTGTCCAGCTCCTACGAGCAGTACTTC	CASSLDLSSSYEQYF	.	TRBJ2-7	TRBV5-1	.
TGTGCCAGCAGCTTATACCGAGGTGGGCAAGAGACCCAGTACTTC	CASSLYRGGQETQYF	.	TRBJ2-5	TRBV5-4	.
TGCGCCAGCAGGGACAGGGTTACAGATACGCAGTATTTT	CASRDRVTDTQYF	TRBD1	TRBJ2-3	TRBV5-1	few
TGTGCCAGCACCCCCGGGACAGGGTGGGATAATGAAAAACTGTTTTTT	CASTPGTGWDNEKLFF	TRBD1	TRBJ1-4	TRBV7-9	.
TGTGCCATCAGGTCCCGGTTTAGTTCACCCCTCCACTTT	CAIRSRFSSPLHF	.	TRBJ1-6	TRBV10-3	.
TGTGCCAGCAGCGTAGCTTGGGGCTTTGACTATGGCTACACCTTC	CASSVAWGFDYGYTF	.	TRBJ1-2	TRBV9	.
TGTGCCAGCAGTTACGCAGTATCCGCCGATGGCTACACCTTC	CASSYAVSADGYTF	.	TRBJ1-2	TRBV6-6	.
TGTGCCAGCAGTTACTCGACGGGCACCGGGGAGCTGTTTTTT	CASSYSTGTGELFF	.	TRBJ2-2	TRBV6-5	.
TGCGCCAGCAGCTTGGCTCCCGGTAACACCGGGGAGCTGTTTTTT	CASSLAPGNTGELFF	.	TRBJ2-2	TRBV5-1	once
TGTGCCAGCAGCAAAGCGCAAGAGACAGGGGGAAACACCATATATTTT	CASSKAQETGGNTIYF	.	TRBJ1-3	TRBV21-1	.
TGCGCCAGCAGCTTGGAAGCACAGGGGGCCGGTGGCTACACCTTC	CASSLEAQGAGGYTF	TRBD1	TRBJ1-2	TRBV5-1	.
TGTGCCAGCAGTTCCCCCGGAGGGAGCGGGGGGATTGGAGAGCAGTACTTC	CASSSPGGSGGIGEQYF	TRBD2	TRBJ2-7	TRBV28	.
TGTGCCACCAGCAGAACCACAATAGACAGGAACGAGCAGTACTTC	CATSRTTIDRNEQYF	.	TRBJ2-7	TRBV15	once
TGTGCCAGCAGCCCCACCGGGACAGGGGGCCGCTACGAGCAGTACTTC	CASSPTGTGGRYEQYF	TRBD1	TRBJ2-7	TRBV13	.
TGCGCCAGCAGCTTGGGGGGGACAGGGGGAGGAACCGGGGAGCTGTTTTTT	CASSLGGTGGGTGELFF	TRBD1	TRBJ2-2	TRBV5-1	few
TGCGCCAGCAGCTTAGTAGGGGTTAAGGCCTCCTACGAGCAGTACTTC	CASSLVGVKASYEQYF	.	TRBJ2-7	TRBV5-1	.
TGCGCCAGCAGCCGGGTGAGTCAGGGGTATGGCTACACCTTC	CASSRVSQGYGYTF	.	TRBJ1-2	TRBV4-1	.
TGTGCCAGCAGTTACTCGACAGGGTGGTACGAGCAGTACTTC	CASSYSTGWYEQYF	TRBD1	TRBJ2-7	TRBV6-5	once
TGCGCCAGCAGCCAAGATAGCGACTACGAGCAGTACTTC	CASSQDSDYEQYF	.	TRBJ2-7	TRBV4-1	.
TGTGCCAGCAGCAAATTATTAGGGACAGGGTCGGGAGAGCAGTACTTC	CASSKLLGTGSGEQYF	TRBD1	TRBJ2-7	TRBV11-2	.
TGTGCCAGTACCGGGACAGGGGGAGCGAGCAATCAGCCCCAGCATTTT	CASTGTGGASNQPQHF	TRBD1	TRBJ1-5	TRBV19	few
TGTGCCAGCAGCTTAGACAGCCCTACAGATACGCAGTATTTT	CASSLDSPTDTQYF	.	TRBJ2-3	TRBV7-9	.
TGCGCCAGCAGCCAAGAGGGACAGGCAACCTACGAGCAGTACTTC	CASSQEGQATYEQYF	TRBD1	TRBJ2-7	TRBV4-3	.